This TCR beta chain was captured by sequencing in a study of blood T cell repertoires in COVID-19. In Cohort 3, a recovered donor had either two negative PCRs, clearance, or symptom resolution. Sequencing was performed with immunoSEQ multiplex PCR; in TCRdb, only in-frame clones are kept and a portion is missing. The table shows a few hundred thousand clones, with under 85% occurring only once. J was trimmed by 6 bases and V by 7 bases; bases with no gene match: 5. The CDR3 extends over 13 amino acids. V usage is TRBV12-3 or TRBV12-4 and J usage is TRBJ1-4; TRBD1 matches at 7 bases. Sequenced: PBMCs or T cells enriched from blood (not recorded which). The clonotype was recovered from a woman between 50 and 59 years old who had recovered from COVID-19. The CDR3 bases are TGTGCCAGCAAAGGACAGGACCATGAAAAACTGTTTTTT. It codes for CASKGQDHEKLFF.